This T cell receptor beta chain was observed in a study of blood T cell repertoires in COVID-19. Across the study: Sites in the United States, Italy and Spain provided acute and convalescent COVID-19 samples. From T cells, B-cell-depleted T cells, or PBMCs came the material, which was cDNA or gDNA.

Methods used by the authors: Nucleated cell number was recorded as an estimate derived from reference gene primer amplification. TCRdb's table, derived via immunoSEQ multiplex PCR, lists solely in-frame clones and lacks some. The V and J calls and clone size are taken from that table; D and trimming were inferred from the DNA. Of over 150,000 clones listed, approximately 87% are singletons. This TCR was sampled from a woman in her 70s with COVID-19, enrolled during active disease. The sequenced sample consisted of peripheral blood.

The CDR3 DNA sequence: TGTGCCAGCAGGGGGGCCTCGACCACTGAAGCTTTCTTT. Its translation is CASRGASTTEAFF. The rearrangement links TRBV7-3 to TRBJ1-1, with a tentative D call TRBD1 (6 bases). With 6 bases removed from V and 4 bases from J, the gap between germline ends came to 12 bases. CDR3 length: 13 residues. Germline assignment: CDR1 SGHTA and CDR2 FQGTGA. The full variable domain, its missing parts supplied by reference TRBV7-3 and TRBJ1-1, is GAGVSQTPSNKVTEKGKYVELRCDPISGHTALYWYRQSLGQGPEFLIYFQGTGAADDSGLPNDRFFAVRPEGSVSTLKIQRTERGDSAVYLCASRGASTTEAFFGQGTRLTVV.